These 9 T cell receptor beta chains came from one sample sequenced in a study of blood T cell repertoires in COVID-19. The method was immunoSEQ multiplex PCR; TCRdb's version includes in-frame clones alone and lacks a portion of them. The sample contains about 250,000 clones, around four fifths of which appear only once. Source material: peripheral blood. The source of these receptors is a man in his forties with active or convalescent COVID-19.

The chain carries TRBV24-1 and TRBJ1-1; 7 nucleotides match TRBD1. Germline values: CDR1 KGHDR, CDR2 SFDVKD. This CDR3 spans 14 amino acids. With V trimmed by 5 bases and J by 2 bases, 4 bases remained unmatched. The CDR3 loop is CATSATGVNTEAFF. The DNA of the CDR3 is TGTGCCACCAGTGCTACAGGGGTAAACACTGAAGCTTTCTTT.

In this sample, this clone turned up a few times. The chain joins TRBV6-5 to TRBJ1-5, with 7 positions matching TRBD1. V was pared by 4 bases and J by 2 bases, with 2 bases of the junction left unmatched. CDR1 MNHEY and CDR2 SVGAGI come from the germline V gene. This CDR3 has 14 amino acids. As DNA, the CDR3 is TGTGCCAGCAGTTCCGGGACAGGCAATCAGCCCCAGCATTTT. It specifies CASSSGTGNQPQHF.

This chain uses TRBV5-4 with TRBJ2-3, with 12 nucleotides matching TRBD2. V shed 3 bases, J shed 2 bases, and the junction held 7 bases outside the gene matches. The CDR3 is 17 residues long. In germline, CDR1 is SGHNT, CDR2 YYREEE (reference sequence). The CDR3 here is CASSWAGTSGHTDTQYF. As DNA, the CDR3 is TGTGCCAGCAGCTGGGCCGGGACTAGCGGGCACACAGATACGCAGTATTTT.

The chain employs TRBV10-3 and TRBJ1-5; D is undetermined. The V and J ends lost 6 bases and 1 base respectively, with 10 bases between them. The germline gives CDR1 ENHRY, CDR2 SYGVKD. The CDR3 contains 14 residues. The chain's CDR3 is CAIRSGGSNQPQHF. Here the CDR3 DNA reads TGTGCCATCAGGAGCGGCGGGAGCAATCAGCCCCAGCATTTT.

The genes are TRBV30 and TRBJ1-1; D not certain. This CDR3 is 12 amino acids long. From germline, CDR1 is GTSNPN and CDR2 SVGIG (reference sequence). Deletions cut 3 bases from V and 6 bases from J, with 11 bases between. The CDR3 is CAWRGSGSEAFF. The CDR3 DNA is TGTGCCTGGAGAGGATCGGGGTCTGAAGCTTTCTTT.

This clone was recorded only once. The rearrangement uses TRBV20-1 and TRBJ2-6; D call uncertain. V lost 3 bases to trimming and J lost 0 bases, with 9 bases between them. The CDR3 has 15 amino acids. The V gene's germline CDR1 is DFQATT and CDR2 SNEGSKA (reference sequence). As DNA, the CDR3 is TGCAGTGCTAGTCCCAGGTACTCTGGGGCCAACGTCCTGACTTTC. As protein: CSASPRYSGANVLTF.

The rearrangement uses TRBV6-6 and TRBJ1-4; D remains unclear. The germline gives CDR1 MNHNY, CDR2 SVGAGI (reference sequence). V was clipped by 2 bases and J by 4 bases, with 11 bases between them. The CDR3 extends over 15 amino acids. The CDR3: CASSYDSYRNEKLFF. The CDR3 nucleotides are TGTGCCAGCAGTTACGACTCTTATCGTAATGAAAAACTGTTTTTT.

This clone was detected only a few times. The rearrangement joins TRBV2 to TRBJ2-7; D is uncertain. This CDR3 is 14 amino acids long. Trimming left V 2 bases short and J 5 bases short, with 13 bases between. Germline CDR1 reads SNHLY; CDR2 reads FYNNEI. CDR3 nucleotides: TGTGCCAGCAGTGAACAGGTAGTAGGCAACGAGCAGTACTTC. Amino acids: CASSEQVVGNEQYF.

The rearrangement joins TRBV29-1 to TRBJ2-1; the D is unclear. The CDR3 loop spans 11 amino acids. V gave up 4 bases and J gave up 3 bases, with 4 bases separating them. CDR1 and CDR2 (germline): SQVTM, ANQGSEA. As DNA, the CDR3 is TGCAGCGTTGCCCTCTACAATGAGCAGTTCTTC. Its protein is CSVALYNEQFF.